Each of the 32 T cell receptor beta chains below was sequenced from the same sample in a study of long-term antiretroviral therapy in people with HIV. Survey-level resolution applied to immunoSEQ assay v3.0. Profiling relied on immunoSEQ multiplex PCR, and the TCRdb table lists in-frame clones only, not all of them. The sample lists roughly 30,000 clones, around 85% occurring once. Specimen: unsorted PBMCs, collected 4.7 to 5 years after starting antiretroviral therapy. The receptors come from a man aged 40-50 years with HIV.

The chain links TRBV18 to TRBJ1-4; 9 bases are shared with TRBD1. V lost 3 bases, J lost 8 bases, and 7 bases stayed unmatched. Germline CDR1 reads KGHSH; CDR2 reads LQKENI. CDR3 length: 15 residues. CDR3 in DNA: TGTGCCAGCTCACCTTCACAGGGGGCTGGGGAAAAACTGTTTTTT. Residues: CASSPSQGAGEKLFF.

The chain couples TRBV29-1 to TRBJ2-7; D possibly matches TRBD1 or TRBD2 (5 bases each). The germline V and J ends were trimmed by 6 bases and 7 bases, with 19 bases remaining between them. The CDR3 covers 13 residues. CDR1 and CDR2 (germline): SQVTM, ANQGSEA. The CDR3 DNA is TGCAGCGTCAGGTCCCAGGGTTCGGGAGAGCAGTACTTC. Amino acids: CSVRSQGSGEQYF.

This CDR3 reads CATEDRATGELFF. The CDR3, as DNA: TGTGCCACCGAAGACAGGGCGACCGGGGAGCTGTTTTTT. This chain connects TRBV11-3 to TRBJ2-2; 7 bases align to TRBD1. This CDR3 has 13 amino acids. Germline-derived CDR1 and CDR2 are SGHNT and YENEEA. Trimming cost V 10 bases and J 5 bases; bases outside gene matches: 7.

This clone appeared a few times. This rearrangement joins TRBV4-3 to TRBJ1-5, with a weak D call TRBD1 (6 bases). Trimming removed 0 bases at V and 5 bases at J, with 14 bases between. Per the germline V gene, CDR1 is LGHNA and CDR2 is YSLEER. CDR3 length: 16 residues. CDR3 in DNA: TGCGCCAGCAGCCAAGACCTAACAGGGTTCTATCAGCCCCAGCATTTT. It translates to CASSQDLTGFYQPQHF.

The chain carries TRBV13 and TRBJ1-2; D is unclear. CDR3 size: 15 residues. V lost 0 bases to trimming and J lost 4 bases, with 12 bases between them. Germline values: CDR1 PRHDT, CDR2 FYEKMQ (reference sequence). The CDR3: CASSLGGRRAYGYTF. The CDR3 nucleotides are TGTGCCAGCAGCTTAGGGGGGAGAAGGGCCTATGGCTACACCTTC.

The genes are TRBV10-3 and TRBJ1-1; tentatively, D is TRBD1 (5 bases). This CDR3 region has 12 residues. The germline V gene encodes CDR1 ENHRY and CDR2 SYGVKD. Trimming cost V 10 bases and J 1 base, with 10 bases left between them. The CDR3 sequence is CATSGTNTEAFF. The CDR3 DNA reads TGTGCCACTTCCGGGACGAACACTGAAGCTTTCTTT.

The chain is built from TRBV29-1 and TRBJ2-5; D perhaps matches TRBD1 (6 bases). V shed 6 bases and J shed 4 bases, with 12 bases lying between them. Germline V gene data show CDR1 as SQVTM and CDR2 as ANQGSEA. The CDR3 has 12 residues. The CDR3 DNA sequence: TGCAGCGTACAGGGTGAGGTAGAGACCCAGTACTTC. Protein: CSVQGEVETQYF.

The gene calls are TRBV27 and TRBJ2-7, with D hard to call. The V gene lost 3 bases and the J gene lost 3 bases, with 9 bases spanning the gap. CDR3 length equals 13 residues. The germline CDR1 and CDR2 sequences are MNHEY and SMNVEV (reference sequence). CDR3 in amino acids: CASSFLQNYEQYF. Here the CDR3 DNA reads TGTGCCAGCAGTTTCTTACAGAACTACGAGCAGTACTTC.

The rearrangement uses TRBV18 and TRBJ2-4, with no clear D. This CDR3 contains 17 residues. With 3 bases removed from V and 1 base from J, the gap between germline ends came to 16 bases. The V gene's germline CDR1 is KGHSH and CDR2 LQKENI. CDR3 protein: CASSPSLRTSAKNIQYF. The CDR3 DNA sequence: TGTGCCAGCTCACCGTCGTTGAGGACCTCGGCCAAAAACATTCAGTACTTC.

This clone counts as large. The genes are TRBV28 and TRBJ2-7; a possible D gene is TRBD2 (7 bases). The V gene lost 11 bases and the J gene lost 4 bases, with 15 bases spanning the gap. The CDR3 runs to 12 residues. The V gene's germline CDR1 is MDHEN and CDR2 SYDVKM. The CDR3 DNA follows: TGTGCCTCCAGGGAGGGGGGTTACGAGCAGTACTTC. It specifies CASREGGYEQYF.

The rearrangement links TRBV5-4 to TRBJ2-7, with D perhaps being TRBD1 or TRBD2 (5 bases each). CDR3 length: 14 amino acids. Germline V lookup: CDR1 SGHNT, CDR2 YYREEE (reference sequence). V was trimmed by 4 bases and J by 3 bases, leaving 14 bases between them. CDR3 protein: CASSLGPSGYEQYF. CDR3 bases: TGTGCCAGCAGCCTGGGACCCTCCGGCTACGAGCAGTACTTC.

The gene calls are TRBV10-2 and TRBJ2-5; 8 bases agree with TRBD2. Germline trimming cut 4 bases from V and 3 bases from J; bases unmatched to any gene: 4. The CDR3 covers 14 residues. Germline loops: CDR1 WSHSY, CDR2 SAAADI. CDR3 nucleotide sequence: TGCGCCAGCAGTGCTTTAGCGGGAAAAGAGACCCAGTACTTC. Encoded protein: CASSALAGKETQYF.

V and J are TRBV23-1 and TRBJ1-1; no definite D call. TRBV23-1 is marked as an open reading frame, function uncertain. Trimming left V 4 bases short and J 1 base short, with 10 bases between. CDR3 length equals 14 residues. The CDR3 nucleotides read TGCGCCAGCAGTCCGGCCAGAAGGAACACTGAAGCTTTCTTT. Protein: CASSPARRNTEAFF.

The V and J genes are TRBV5-1 and TRBJ2-3; D possibly uses TRBD1 or TRBD2 (5 bases each). Trimming left V 2 bases short and J 2 bases short, with 12 bases between. Per germline, CDR1 SGHRS and CDR2 YFSETQ. CDR3 size: 15 residues. The chain's CDR3 is CASSFVGTVTDTQYF. DNA of the CDR3: TGCGCCAGCAGCTTTGTGGGGACGGTCACAGATACGCAGTATTTT.

This chain connects TRBV6-4 to TRBJ1-1; tentative D call: TRBD1 (6 bases). The CDR3 runs 14 residues. V dropped 8 bases and J dropped 4 bases, with 17 bases sitting between them. CDR1 is MRHNA, CDR2 SNTAGT, per germline. The CDR3, as DNA: TGTGCCAGCGTCGGTGGGGAGGGGGGCACTGAAGCTTTCTTT. Amino acids: CASVGGEGGTEAFF.

V and J are TRBV7-2 and TRBJ2-2; D is perhaps TRBD2 (6 bases). CDR3 length: 17 amino acids. Per the germline V gene, CDR1 is SGHTA and CDR2 is FQGNSA. V was trimmed by 4 bases and J by 5 bases, leaving 20 bases between them. The CDR3 nucleotides read TGTGCCAGCAGCTACATCGTGCGGGGCTTGAGTACCGGGGAGCTGTTTTTT. Its protein is CASSYIVRGLSTGELFF.

V and J are TRBV9 and TRBJ1-2, with 7 bases that match TRBD1. Germline trimming cut 4 bases from V and 4 bases from J; bases unmatched to any gene: 10. Germline CDR1 SGDLS, CDR2 YYNGEE. This CDR3 spans 15 amino acids. The CDR3 DNA reads TGTGCCAGCAGCCCAGGGGGGGTGGGAAGCTATGGCTACACCTTC. It encodes CASSPGGVGSYGYTF.

The chain links TRBV5-6 to TRBJ1-3; perhaps TRBD1 as D (6 bases). V shed 6 bases and J shed 0 bases, with 10 bases lying between them. The CDR3 runs 14 residues. CDR1 and CDR2 (germline): SGHDT, YYEEEE. The DNA of the CDR3 is TGTGCCAGCACCCAGGGGAGCTCTGGAAACACCATATATTTT. It translates to CASTQGSSGNTIYF.

The chain couples TRBV7-2 to TRBJ1-5; TRBD1 is a possible D gene (5 bases). This CDR3 spans 15 amino acids. Trimming shortened V by 3 bases and J by 3 bases, and 12 bases separated the two germline ends. CDR1 is SGHTA, CDR2 FQGNSA, per germline. The CDR3 loop is CASSFGGSTNQPQHF. DNA for the CDR3: TGTGCCAGCAGCTTTGGGGGGTCTACCAATCAGCCCCAGCATTTT.

This chain connects TRBV27 to TRBJ2-7; no reliable D call. With 5 bases removed from V and 6 bases from J, the gap between germline ends came to 11 bases. This CDR3 spans 12 amino acids. CDR1 is MNHEY and CDR2 is SMNVEV in the germline V gene (reference sequence). The CDR3 sequence is CASSGVLGEQYF. The CDR3 nucleotides read TGTGCCAGCAGTGGGGTTTTAGGCGAGCAGTACTTC.

The chain uses TRBV6-4 and TRBJ2-3; D might be TRBD1 (5 bases). This CDR3 has 14 amino acids. V dropped 4 bases and J dropped 4 bases, with 12 bases sitting between them. Germline CDR1 reads MRHNA; CDR2 reads SNTAGT. The CDR3 DNA is TGTGCCAGCAGTGCATTAGCAGGGTCAGATACGCAGTATTTT. It specifies CASSALAGSDTQYF.

The rearrangement links TRBV9 to TRBJ2-3; 7 bases are a match to TRBD2. Looked up from germline, CDR1 is SGDLS and CDR2 is YYNGEE. This CDR3 region has 15 residues. The V gene end was trimmed by 1 base and the J gene end by 1 base; junction bases not matched to a gene: 3. The CDR3 sequence is CASSVSTSGTDTQYF. CDR3 DNA sequence: TGTGCCAGCAGCGTAAGCACTAGCGGCACAGATACGCAGTATTTT.

The chain has TRBV2 and TRBJ1-1; 8 nucleotides line up with TRBD1. The trim removed 9 bases at V and 1 base at J, leaving 16 bases unmatched. The CDR3 is 17 residues long. From germline, CDR1 is SNHLY and CDR2 FYNNEI. CDR3 sequence: CASRDDRGYTSNTEAFF. CDR3 coding DNA: TGTGCCAGTCGAGACGACAGGGGATATACTTCGAACACTGAAGCTTTCTTT. The complete variable domain, with remaining parts taken from reference TRBV2 and TRBJ1-1, reads EPEVTQTPSHQVTQMGQEVILRCVPISNHLYFYWYRQILGQKVEFLVSFYNNEISEKSEIFDDQFSVERPDGSNFTLKIRSTKLEDSAMYFCASRDDRGYTSNTEAFFGQGTRLTVV.

The V and J genes are TRBV19 and TRBJ2-7, with D possibly being TRBD2 (7 bases). Trimming shortened V by 4 bases and J by 3 bases, and 13 bases separated the two germline ends. Germline V lookup: CDR1 LNHDA, CDR2 SQIVND (reference sequence). The CDR3 runs to 14 residues. CDR3 region: CASSRGGDNYEQYF. In DNA, the CDR3 is TGTGCCAGTAGTAGAGGGGGGGATAACTACGAGCAGTACTTC.

The J gene is TRBJ2-7, the V gene TRBV10-3; D is perhaps TRBD1 (6 bases). The V and J ends lost 6 bases and 5 bases respectively, with 14 bases between them. The CDR3 is 13 amino acids. Germline V lookup: CDR1 ENHRY, CDR2 SYGVKD. CDR3 sequence reads: CAIRAQGTNEQYF. In DNA form, the CDR3 reads TGTGCCATCAGGGCACAGGGTACGAACGAGCAGTACTTC.

The genes are TRBV5-1 and TRBJ2-5, with a tentative D call TRBD2 (5 bases). V lost 0 bases to trimming and J lost 8 bases, with 14 bases between them. Germline CDR1 and CDR2: SGHRS and YFSETQ. The CDR3 runs 14 residues. The CDR3 bases are TGCGCCAGCAGCTTGGACCAAGAAGAGGGAACCCAGTACTTC. Protein sequence: CASSLDQEEGTQYF.

J is TRBJ1-1 and V is TRBV29-1; 10 nucleotides align to TRBD1. This CDR3 has 16 amino acids. CDR1 and CDR2 from the germline V gene are SQVTM and ANQGSEA. The V and J ends lost 6 bases and 5 bases, in that order; junction bases with no gene match: 15. This CDR3 reads CSVITGQGSKWTEAFF. In nucleotides, the CDR3 is TGCAGCGTAATAACGGGACAGGGGAGTAAGTGGACTGAAGCTTTCTTT.

The chain uses TRBV5-1 and TRBJ2-7; D tentatively fits TRBD1 or TRBD2 (7 bases each). Germline V gene lookup returns CDR1 SGHRS and CDR2 YFSETQ. This CDR3 has 16 residues. V lost 3 bases and J 3 bases, leaving 19 bases between the germline ends. CDR3 coding DNA: TGCGCCAGCAGCTCTGCAAAGGGAGGGGGCATCTACGAGCAGTACTTC. As protein: CASSSAKGGGIYEQYF.

In DNA form, the CDR3 reads TGTGCCAGTTCAACGGTGGGGGGCTGGGGTGAAGCTTTCTTT. This gives the protein CASSTVGGWGEAFF. J is TRBJ1-1 and V is TRBV25-1; a possible D gene is TRBD1 (6 bases). This CDR3 is 14 amino acids long. Trimming cost V 9 bases and J 7 bases, with 21 bases left between them. Per the germline V gene, CDR1 is MGHDK and CDR2 is SYGVNS.

This chain uses TRBV9 with TRBJ2-7, with D possibly matching TRBD2 (7 bases). The germline CDR1 and CDR2 sequences are SGDLS and YYNGEE. The CDR3 contains 13 residues. Trimming removed 4 bases at V and 8 bases at J, with 16 bases between. The CDR3 DNA is TGTGCCAGCAGCCCCTGGGGGGGGCCTCAGCAGTACTTC. The encoded protein is CASSPWGGPQQYF.

The chain combines TRBV12-5 with TRBJ1-1; 9 bases match TRBD1. Germline loops: CDR1 LGHNT, CDR2 FRNRAP. V was pared by 6 bases and J by 0 bases, with 5 bases of the junction left unmatched. CDR3 length: 15 amino acids. The CDR3 nucleotides are TGTGCTAGTGGCATACAGGGGGCGGTGAACACTGAAGCTTTCTTT. Translated: CASGIQGAVNTEAFF.

The CDR3 DNA sequence: TGTGCCAGCAGCTTAGCACAGCACTATGGCTACACCTTC. Its protein is CASSLAQHYGYTF. The chain carries TRBV7-9 and TRBJ1-2; D unresolved. V was clipped by 0 bases and J by 3 bases, with 5 bases between them. The germline V gene encodes CDR1 SEHNR and CDR2 FQNEAQ (reference sequence). This CDR3 has 13 residues.